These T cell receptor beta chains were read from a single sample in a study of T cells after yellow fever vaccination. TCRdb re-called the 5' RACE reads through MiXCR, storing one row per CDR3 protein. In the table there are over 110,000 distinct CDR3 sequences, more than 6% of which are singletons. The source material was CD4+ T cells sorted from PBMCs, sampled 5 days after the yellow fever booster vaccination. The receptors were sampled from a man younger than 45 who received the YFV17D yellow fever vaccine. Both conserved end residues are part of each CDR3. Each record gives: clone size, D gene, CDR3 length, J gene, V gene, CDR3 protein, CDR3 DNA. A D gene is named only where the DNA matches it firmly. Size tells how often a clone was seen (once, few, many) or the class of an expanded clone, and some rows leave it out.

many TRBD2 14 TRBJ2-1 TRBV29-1 CSVAGLAIHDEQFF TGCAGCGTCGCCGGACTAGCCATCCACGATGAGCAGTTCTTC
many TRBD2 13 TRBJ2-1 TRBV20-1 CSARWREAGEQFF TGCAGTGCTAGATGGCGGGAGGCGGGTGAGCAGTTCTTC
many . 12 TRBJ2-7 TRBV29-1 CSVRTVSYEQYF TGCAGCGTTAGGACCGTCTCCTACGAGCAGTACTTC
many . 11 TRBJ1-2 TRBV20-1 CSGGLNYGYTF TGCAGTGGGGGGCTCAACTATGGCTACACCTTC
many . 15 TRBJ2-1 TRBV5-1 CASSLAPGPTDEQFF TGCGCCAGCAGCTTGGCGCCGGGGCCCACCGATGAGCAGTTCTTC
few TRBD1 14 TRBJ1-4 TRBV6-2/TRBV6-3 CASRPGTGGEKLFF TGTGCCAGCAGACCGGGGACAGGGGGCGAAAAACTGTTTTTT
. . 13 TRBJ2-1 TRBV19 CASSISILNEQFF TGTGCCAGTAGTATCTCTATTTTAAATGAGCAGTTCTTC
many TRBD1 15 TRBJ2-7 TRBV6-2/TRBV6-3 CASRVDRGSSYEQYF TGTGCCAGCAGGGTGGACAGGGGAAGCTCCTACGAGCAGTACTTC
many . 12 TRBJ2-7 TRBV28 CASSLLSYEQYF TGTGCCAGCAGTTTGTTGAGTTACGAGCAGTACTTC
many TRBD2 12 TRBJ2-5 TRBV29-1 CSVAGGGETQYF TGCAGCGTTGCGGGGGGAGGGGAGACCCAGTACTTC
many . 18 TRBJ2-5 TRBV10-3 CAISDRGLRRAVLETQYF TGTGCCATCAGTGACCGAGGTCTTAGGAGGGCGGTCCTAGAGACCCAGTACTTC
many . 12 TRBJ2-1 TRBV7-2 CASSPRAVTQFF TGTGCCAGCAGCCCTAGAGCAGTTACCCAGTTCTTC
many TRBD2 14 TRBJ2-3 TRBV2 CASRFSGTTDTQYF TGTGCCAGCAGATTTAGCGGGACCACAGATACGCAGTATTTT
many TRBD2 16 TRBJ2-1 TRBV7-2 CASNKDGTSGQNEQFF TGTGCCAGCAACAAAGACGGGACTAGCGGACAGAATGAGCAGTTCTTC
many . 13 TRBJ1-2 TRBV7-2 CASSPLGGYGYTF TGTGCCAGCAGCCCCCTTGGGGGTTATGGCTACACCTTC
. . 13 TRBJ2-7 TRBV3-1 CASSQVQGYEQYF TGTGCCAGCAGCCAAGTTCAGGGCTACGAGCAGTACTTC
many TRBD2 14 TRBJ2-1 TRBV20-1 CSAPQRGGYNEQFF TGCAGTGCTCCCCAACGGGGGGGGTACAATGAGCAGTTCTTC
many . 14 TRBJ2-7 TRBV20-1 CSARPGHNWYEQYF TGCAGTGCTAGACCGGGACACAATTGGTACGAGCAGTACTTC
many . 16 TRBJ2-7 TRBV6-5 CASSYSPGTAGYEQYF TGTGCCAGCAGTTACTCCCCAGGAACAGCGGGCTACGAGCAGTACTTC
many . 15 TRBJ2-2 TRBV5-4 CASSFSPHDKGELFF TGTGCCAGCAGCTTTTCGCCGCACGATAAGGGGGAGCTGTTTTTT
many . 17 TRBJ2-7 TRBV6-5 CASSYSGQSGVPYEQYF TGTGCCAGCAGTTACTCCGGCCAGTCGGGGGTCCCCTACGAGCAGTACTTC
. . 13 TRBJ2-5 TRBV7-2 CASSRGVQETQYF TGTGCCAGCAGCCGAGGGGTCCAAGAGACCCAGTACTTC
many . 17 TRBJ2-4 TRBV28 CASSLVPSGGPKNIQYF TGTGCCAGCAGTTTAGTACCCAGCGGCGGGCCCAAAAACATTCAGTACTTC
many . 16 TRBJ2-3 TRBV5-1 CASSLVAVRSTDTQYF TGCGCCAGCAGCTTGGTAGCGGTAAGGTCCACAGATACGCAGTATTTT
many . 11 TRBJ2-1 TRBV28 CASEGYNEQFF TGTGCCAGTGAGGGGTACAATGAGCAGTTCTTC
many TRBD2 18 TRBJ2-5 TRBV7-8 CASSPRVGGSQRGETQYF TGTGCCAGCAGCCCAAGGGTGGGGGGGTCGCAAAGAGGGGAGACCCAGTACTTC
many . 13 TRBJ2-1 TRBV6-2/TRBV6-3 CASSPAVYNEQFF TGTGCCAGCAGTCCAGCTGTCTACAATGAGCAGTTCTTC
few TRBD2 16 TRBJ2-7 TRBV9 CASSVATGTSTYEQYF TGTGCCAGCAGCGTAGCTACTGGGACTAGTACCTACGAGCAGTACTTC
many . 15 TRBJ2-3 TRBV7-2 CASSPRGVSTDTQYF TGTGCCAGCAGCCCCCGGGGAGTAAGCACAGATACGCAGTATTTT
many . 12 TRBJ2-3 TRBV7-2 CASSLSGDTQYF TGTGCCAGCAGCCTCTCCGGAGATACGCAGTATTTT
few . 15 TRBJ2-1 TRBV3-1 CASSHSVIPYNEQFF TGTGCCAGCAGCCATAGCGTCATACCCTACAATGAGCAGTTCTTC
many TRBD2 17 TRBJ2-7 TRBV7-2 CASSSLATSASSYEQYF TGTGCCAGCAGCTCACTCGCGACTAGCGCCAGCTCCTACGAGCAGTACTTC
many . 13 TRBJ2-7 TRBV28 CASSSPISLTSSF TGTGCCAGCAGCTCCCCTATTTCCCTCACCTCTTCTTTC
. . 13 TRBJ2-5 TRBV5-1 CASSPGAFGTQYF TGCGCCAGCAGCCCGGGGGCCTTTGGGACCCAGTACTTC
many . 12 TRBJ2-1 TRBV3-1 CASSRAYNEQFF TGTGCCAGCAGCCGGGCCTACAATGAGCAGTTCTTC
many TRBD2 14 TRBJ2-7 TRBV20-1 CSASISGGRFEQYF TGCAGTGCTTCTATTAGCGGGGGTCGCTTCGAGCAGTACTTC
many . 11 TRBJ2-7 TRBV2 CASSRVNEQYF TGTGCCAGCTCCAGGGTGAACGAGCAGTACTTC
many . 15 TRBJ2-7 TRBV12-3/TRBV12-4 CASSLGWEIPYEQYF TGTGCCAGCAGTTTAGGGTGGGAGATTCCCTACGAGCAGTACTTC
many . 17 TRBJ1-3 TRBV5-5 CASSLVPGQSSGNTIYF TGTGCCAGCAGCTTGGTTCCAGGACAGTCATCTGGAAACACCATATATTTT
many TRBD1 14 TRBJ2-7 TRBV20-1 CSAVDGTGDYEQYF TGCAGTGCTGTGGACGGGACAGGGGACTACGAGCAGTACTTC
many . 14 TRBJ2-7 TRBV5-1 CASSLWDPYGEQYF TGCGCCAGCAGCTTGTGGGATCCCTACGGCGAGCAGTACTTC
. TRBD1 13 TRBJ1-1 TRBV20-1 CSARQGVNTEAFF TGCAGTGCGCGACAGGGGGTGAACACTGAAGCTTTCTTT
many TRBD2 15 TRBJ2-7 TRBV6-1 CASSDTGTRMNEQYF TGTGCCAGCAGTGACACCGGGACTAGGATGAACGAGCAGTACTTC
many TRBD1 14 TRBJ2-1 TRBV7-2 CASSLQGARNEQFF TGTGCCAGCAGCCTCCAGGGGGCGCGCAATGAGCAGTTCTTC
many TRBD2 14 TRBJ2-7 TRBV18 CASSPREGTYEQYF TGTGCCAGCTCACCACGGGAGGGAACCTACGAGCAGTACTTC